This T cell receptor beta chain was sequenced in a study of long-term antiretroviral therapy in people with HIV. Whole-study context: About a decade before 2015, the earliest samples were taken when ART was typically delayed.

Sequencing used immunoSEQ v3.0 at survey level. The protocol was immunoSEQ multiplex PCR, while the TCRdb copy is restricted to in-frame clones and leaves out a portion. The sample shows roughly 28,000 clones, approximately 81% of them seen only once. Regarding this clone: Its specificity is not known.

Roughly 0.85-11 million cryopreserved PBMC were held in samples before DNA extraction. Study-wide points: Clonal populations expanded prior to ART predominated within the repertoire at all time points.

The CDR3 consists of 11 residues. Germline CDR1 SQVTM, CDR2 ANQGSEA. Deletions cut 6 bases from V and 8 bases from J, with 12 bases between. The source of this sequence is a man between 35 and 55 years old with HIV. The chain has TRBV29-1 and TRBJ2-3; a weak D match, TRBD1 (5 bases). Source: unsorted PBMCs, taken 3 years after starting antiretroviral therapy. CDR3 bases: TGCAGCGTATTCAGGGATGGTACGCAGTATTTT. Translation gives CSVFRDGTQYF.